This TCR beta chain was documented in a study of T cell responses to AZD1222 COVID-19 vaccine. CDR1 and CDR2 (germline): MNHEY, SVGEGT. V shed 8 bases and J shed 4 bases, with 12 bases lying between them. The CDR3 totals 13 residues. The method was immunoSEQ multiplex PCR; TCRdb's version includes in-frame clones alone and lacks a portion of them. Here the sample spans about 140,000 clones, around nine tenths being singletons. The sequence came from an adult in good health. This chain connects TRBV6-2 or TRBV6-3 to TRBJ1-5; D is unresolved. The input for sequencing was peripheral blood, taken on day 0 of AZD1222 vaccination. The CDR3 DNA follows: TGTGCCAGCGGCCCCCGAGGGAATCAGCCCCAGCATTTT. Its translation is CASGPRGNQPQHF.